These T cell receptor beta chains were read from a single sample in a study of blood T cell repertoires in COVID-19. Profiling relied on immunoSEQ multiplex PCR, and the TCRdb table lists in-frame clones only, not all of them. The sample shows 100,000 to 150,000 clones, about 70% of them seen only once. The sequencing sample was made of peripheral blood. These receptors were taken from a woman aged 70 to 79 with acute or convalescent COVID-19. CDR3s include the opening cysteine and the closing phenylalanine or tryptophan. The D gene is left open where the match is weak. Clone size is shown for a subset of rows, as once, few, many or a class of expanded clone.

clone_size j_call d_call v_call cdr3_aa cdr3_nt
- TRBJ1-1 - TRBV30 CAWSWGQNTEAFF TGTGCCTGGAGTTGGGGACAGAACACTGAAGCTTTCTTT
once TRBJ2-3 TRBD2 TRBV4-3 CASSLFLAGGKTDTQYF TGCGCCAGCAGCCTCTTCCTAGCGGGGGGGAAAACAGATACGCAGTATTTT
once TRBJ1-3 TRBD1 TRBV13 CASNQWGQAHSGNTIYF TGTGCCAGCAACCAATGGGGACAGGCCCACTCTGGAAACACCATATATTTT
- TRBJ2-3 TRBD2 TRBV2 CASSEGRGGTDTQYF TGTGCCAGCAGTGAAGGGCGGGGGGGCACAGATACGCAGTATTTT
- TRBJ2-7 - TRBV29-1 CSVEDLQDYEQYF TGCAGCGTTGAAGATTTGCAGGACTACGAGCAGTACTTC
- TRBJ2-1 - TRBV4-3 CASSQERENEQFF TGCGCCAGCAGCCAAGAAAGGGAGAATGAGCAGTTCTTC
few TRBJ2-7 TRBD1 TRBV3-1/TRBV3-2 CASSTRQGAREQYF TGTGCCAGCAGCACACGACAGGGGGCGCGAGAGCAGTACTTC
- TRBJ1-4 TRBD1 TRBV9 CASSAPPVTGVREKLFF TGTGCCAGCAGCGCACCACCGGTGACAGGGGTTCGGGAAAAACTGTTTTTT
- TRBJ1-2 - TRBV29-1 CSVVGADGYTF TGCAGCGTTGTGGGGGCGGATGGCTACACCTTC
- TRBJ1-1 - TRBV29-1 CSVGYVGTLRMNTEAFF TGCAGCGTTGGTTATGTCGGGACACTAAGGATGAACACTGAAGCTTTCTTT
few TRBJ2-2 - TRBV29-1 CSVVGVGTGELFF TGCAGCGTTGTAGGGGTGGGCACCGGGGAGCTGTTTTTT
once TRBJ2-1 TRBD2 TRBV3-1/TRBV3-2 CASRHSGLAGIPRIYNEQFF TGTGCCAGCAGACACTCAGGACTAGCGGGGATTCCCAGGATTTACAATGAGCAGTTCTTC
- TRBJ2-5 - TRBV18 CASSQGSQETQYF TGTGCCAGCTCCCAAGGGAGCCAAGAGACCCAGTACTTC
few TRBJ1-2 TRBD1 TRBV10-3 CAISGGQFYGYTF TGTGCCATCAGTGGGGGACAGTTCTATGGCTACACCTTC
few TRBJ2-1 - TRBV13 CASSHQQGDEQFF TGTGCCAGCAGCCACCAACAGGGAGATGAGCAGTTCTTC
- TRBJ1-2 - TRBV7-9 CASRYGVNYGYTF TGTGCCAGCAGATACGGGGTCAACTATGGCTACACCTTC
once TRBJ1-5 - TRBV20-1 CSASGGNQPQHF TGCAGTGCTAGTGGCGGGAATCAGCCCCAGCATTTT
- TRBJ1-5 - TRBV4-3 CASSQTFGARQPQHF TGCGCCAGCAGCCAAACTTTTGGGGCACGGCAGCCCCAGCATTTT
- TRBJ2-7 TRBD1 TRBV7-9 CASSAGTGVDEQYF TGTGCCAGCAGCGCCGGGACAGGGGTCGACGAGCAGTACTTC
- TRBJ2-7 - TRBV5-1 CASSSARGGSSYEQYF TGCGCCAGCAGCTCCGCGCGGGGCGGTAGCTCCTACGAGCAGTACTTC
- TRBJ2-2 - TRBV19 CASSIMRNTGELFF TGTGCCAGTAGTATTATGAGGAACACCGGGGAGCTGTTTTTT
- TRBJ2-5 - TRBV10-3 CAISESRGHQETQYF TGTGCCATCAGTGAGTCGCGGGGGCACCAAGAGACCCAGTACTTC
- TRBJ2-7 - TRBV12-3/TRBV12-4 CASSSNYEQYF TGTGCCAGCAGTTCCAACTACGAGCAGTACTTC
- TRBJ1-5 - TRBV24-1 CATSDVGINQPQHF TGTGCCACCAGTGATGTCGGGATAAATCAGCCCCAGCATTTT
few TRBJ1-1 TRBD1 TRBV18 CASSPRGQGTEAFF TGTGCCAGCTCACCACGGGGACAGGGGACTGAAGCTTTCTTT
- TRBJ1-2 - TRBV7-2 CASSLARNYGYTF TGTGCCAGCAGCTTAGCCAGAAACTATGGCTACACCTTC
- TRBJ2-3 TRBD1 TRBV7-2 CASSPLRGQGTPSTDTQYF TGTGCCAGCAGCCCCCTGAGGGGACAGGGGACTCCTAGCACAGATACGCAGTATTTT
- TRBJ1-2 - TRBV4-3 CASSQTRDKGYGYTF TGCGCCAGCAGCCAGACCCGGGACAAGGGCTATGGCTACACCTTC
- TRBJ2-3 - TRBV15 CATSREKRPTDTQYF TGTGCCACCAGCAGAGAAAAGCGTCCCACAGATACGCAGTATTTT
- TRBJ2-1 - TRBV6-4 CASSAGQGPYNEQFF TGTGCCAGCAGCGCCGGGCAGGGCCCCTACAATGAGCAGTTCTTC
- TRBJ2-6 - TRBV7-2 CASSIVGGPASGANVLTF TGTGCCAGCAGTATAGTCGGGGGACCTGCCTCTGGGGCCAACGTCCTGACTTTC
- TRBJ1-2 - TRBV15 CATSRDPMRGGFIYGYTF TGTGCCACCAGCAGAGATCCCATGAGGGGGGGATTTATCTATGGCTACACCTTC
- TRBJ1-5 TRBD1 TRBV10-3 CAISERDRSQPQHF TGTGCCATCAGTGAGAGGGACAGAAGTCAGCCCCAGCATTTT
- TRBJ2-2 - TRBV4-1 CASSQDLRVTGELFF TGCGCCAGCAGCCAAGATCTGAGGGTAACCGGGGAGCTGTTTTTT
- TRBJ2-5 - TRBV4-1 CASSPSAVQETQYF TGCGCCAGCAGCCCCTCAGCGGTACAAGAGACCCAGTACTTC
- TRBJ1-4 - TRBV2 CASSIAPRGLVF TGTGCCAGCAGTATCGCTCCCAGGGGACTAGTTTTT
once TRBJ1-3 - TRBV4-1 CASRRNPGDSGNTIYF TGCGCCAGCAGGCGTAACCCGGGAGACTCTGGAAACACCATATATTTT
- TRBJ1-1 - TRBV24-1 CATSSGGGTNTEAFF TGTGCCACCAGTTCGGGAGGCGGGACGAACACTGAAGCTTTCTTT
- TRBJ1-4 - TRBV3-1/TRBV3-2 CASSQTPEANEKLFF TGTGCCAGCAGCCAGACCCCTGAGGCTAATGAAAAACTGTTTTTT
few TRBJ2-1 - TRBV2 CASRAWYEQFF TGTGCCAGCAGAGCCTGGTATGAGCAGTTCTTC
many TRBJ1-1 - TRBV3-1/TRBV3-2 CASSQGARTEAFF TGTGCCAGCAGCCAAGGGGCAAGAACTGAAGCTTTCTTT
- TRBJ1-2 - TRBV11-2 CASSLAPRFGDNYGYTF TGTGCCAGCAGCTTAGCTCCCAGATTTGGAGACAACTATGGCTACACCTTC
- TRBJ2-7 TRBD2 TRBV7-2 CASSLLLAGAHEQYF TGTGCCAGCAGTCTACTACTAGCGGGGGCCCACGAGCAGTACTTC